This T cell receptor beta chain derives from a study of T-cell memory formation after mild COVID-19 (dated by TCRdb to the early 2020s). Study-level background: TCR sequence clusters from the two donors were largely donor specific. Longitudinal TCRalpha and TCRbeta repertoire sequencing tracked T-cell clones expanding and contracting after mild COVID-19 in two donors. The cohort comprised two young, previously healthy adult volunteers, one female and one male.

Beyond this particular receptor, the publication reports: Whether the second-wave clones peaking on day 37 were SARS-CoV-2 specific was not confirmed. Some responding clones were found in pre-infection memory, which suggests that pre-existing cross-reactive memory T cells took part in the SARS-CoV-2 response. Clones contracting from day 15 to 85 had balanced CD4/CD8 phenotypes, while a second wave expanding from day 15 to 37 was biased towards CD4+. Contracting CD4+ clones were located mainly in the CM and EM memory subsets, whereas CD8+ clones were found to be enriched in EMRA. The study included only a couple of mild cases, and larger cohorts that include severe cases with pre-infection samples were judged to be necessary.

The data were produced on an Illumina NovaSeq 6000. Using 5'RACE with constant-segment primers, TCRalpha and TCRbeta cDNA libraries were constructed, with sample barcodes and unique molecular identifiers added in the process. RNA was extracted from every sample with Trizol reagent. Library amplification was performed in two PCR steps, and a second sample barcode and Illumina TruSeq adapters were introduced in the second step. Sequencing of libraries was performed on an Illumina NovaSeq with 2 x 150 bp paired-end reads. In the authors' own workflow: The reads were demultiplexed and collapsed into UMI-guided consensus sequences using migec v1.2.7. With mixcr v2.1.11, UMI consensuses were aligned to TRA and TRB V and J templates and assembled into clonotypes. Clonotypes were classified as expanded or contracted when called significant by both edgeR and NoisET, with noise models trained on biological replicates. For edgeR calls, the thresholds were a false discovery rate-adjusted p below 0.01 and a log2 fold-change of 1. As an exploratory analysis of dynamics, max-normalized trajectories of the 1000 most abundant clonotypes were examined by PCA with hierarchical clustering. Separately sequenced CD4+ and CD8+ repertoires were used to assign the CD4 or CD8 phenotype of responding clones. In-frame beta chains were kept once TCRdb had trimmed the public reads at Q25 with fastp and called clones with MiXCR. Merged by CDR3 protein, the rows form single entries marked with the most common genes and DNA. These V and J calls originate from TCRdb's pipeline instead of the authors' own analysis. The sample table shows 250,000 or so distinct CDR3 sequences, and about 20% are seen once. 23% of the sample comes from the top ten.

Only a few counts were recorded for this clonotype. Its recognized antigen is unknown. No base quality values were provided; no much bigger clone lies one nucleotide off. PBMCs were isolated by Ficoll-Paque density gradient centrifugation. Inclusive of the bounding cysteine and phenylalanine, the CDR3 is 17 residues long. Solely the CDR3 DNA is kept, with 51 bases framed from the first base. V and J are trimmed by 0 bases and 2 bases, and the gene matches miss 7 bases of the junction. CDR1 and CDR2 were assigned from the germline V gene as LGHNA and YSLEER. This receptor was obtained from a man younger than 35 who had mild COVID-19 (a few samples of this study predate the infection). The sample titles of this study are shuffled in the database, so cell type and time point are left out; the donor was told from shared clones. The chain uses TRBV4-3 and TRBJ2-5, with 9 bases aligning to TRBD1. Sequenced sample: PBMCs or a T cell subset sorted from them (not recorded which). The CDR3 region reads CASSQEGDREGQETQYF. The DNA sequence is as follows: TGCGCCAGCAGCCAAGAGGGGGACAGGGAGGGTCAAGAGACCCAGTACTTC.